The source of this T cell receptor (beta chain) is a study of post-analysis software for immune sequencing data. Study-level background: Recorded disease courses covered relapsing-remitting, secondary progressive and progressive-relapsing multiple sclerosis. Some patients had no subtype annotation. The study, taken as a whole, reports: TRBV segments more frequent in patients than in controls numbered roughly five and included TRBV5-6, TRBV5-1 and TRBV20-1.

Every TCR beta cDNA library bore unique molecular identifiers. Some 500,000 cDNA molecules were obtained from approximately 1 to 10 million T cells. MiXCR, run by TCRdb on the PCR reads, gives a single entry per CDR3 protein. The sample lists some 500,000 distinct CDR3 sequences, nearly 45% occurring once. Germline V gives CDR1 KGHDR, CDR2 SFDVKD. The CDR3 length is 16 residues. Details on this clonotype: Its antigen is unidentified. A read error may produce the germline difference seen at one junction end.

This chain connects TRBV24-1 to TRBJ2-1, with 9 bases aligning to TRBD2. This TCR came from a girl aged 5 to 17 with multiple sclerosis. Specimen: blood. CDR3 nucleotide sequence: TGTACCACCAGTGACCGGGGACTAGCATCCTACAATGAGCAGTTCTTC. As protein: CTTSDRGLASYNEQFF.